This T cell receptor beta chain was found in a study of long-term antiretroviral therapy in people with HIV. Details on this clone: Antigen: not known.

Samples were assayed with immunoSEQ v3.0 at survey level. Here immunoSEQ multiplex PCR was the method, and the copy in TCRdb shows in-frame clones only, minus some. The table records roughly 12,000 clones, about four fifths of them present only once. Germline CDR1 MNHEY, CDR2 SMNVEV (reference sequence). V trimming: 6 bases; J trimming: 2 bases; junction bases outside the gene matches: 0. The CDR3 sequence is 12 residues long. Whole-study findings and limits: Unavailable data included ART adherence, viral resistance and therapy changes (switches in treatment). Post-treatment diversity went higher with ART but stayed below transplant donor controls. HIV repertoires covered narrower CDR3 length ranges than controls did.

HIV-positive participants were all treated in the United States. This clonotype was obtained from a man between 50 and 59 years old with HIV. V is TRBV27 and J is TRBJ2-7, with 8 bases lining up with TRBD1. The material sequenced was unsorted PBMCs, taken roughly 7.9 years after starting antiretroviral therapy. CDR3 residues: CASRDRAYEQYF. In nucleotides, the CDR3 is TGTGCCAGCAGGGACAGGGCCTACGAGCAGTACTTC.